This entry concerns a single T cell receptor (beta chain). The data were taken from a study of blood T cell repertoires in COVID-19. About the research overall: The study drew acute and convalescent COVID-19 samples from the United States, Italy and Spain. Sources were T cells, B-cell-depleted T cells, or PBMCs; the material itself was cDNA or gDNA.

The table came from immunoSEQ multiplex PCR; TCRdb's copy has only in-frame clones and leaves some out. The top ten hold under 6.5% of the sample, which has a few hundred thousand clones, nearly 90% seen once. Participants were aged about 18 to 90 years, lived in roughly 23 US areas, and enrolled virtually. The length of the CDR3 is 11 residues. Trimming left V 6 bases short and J 3 bases short, with 6 bases between. CDR1 is SGHAT, CDR2 FQNNGV, per germline. Specimen: PBMCs or T cells enriched from blood (not recorded which). The rearrangement uses TRBV11-2 and TRBJ2-7; D gene unclear. The source of this sequence is a woman aged 25-40 years who had recovered from COVID-19. The CDR3: CASRHGYEQYF. In DNA form, the CDR3 reads TGTGCCAGCAGGCACGGCTACGAGCAGTACTTC. Full variable domain (rest looked up from reference TRBV11-2 and TRBJ2-7): EAGVAQSPRYKIIEKRQSVAFWCNPISGHATLYWYQQILGQGPKLLIQFQNNGVVDDSQLPKDRFSAERLKGVDSTLKIQPAKLEDSAVYLCASRHGYEQYFGPGTRLTVT.